This T cell receptor beta chain was documented in a study of T cell responses to AZD1222 COVID-19 vaccine. Whole-study findings and limits: Donors skewed white British and female; clonal diversity was possibly underestimated.

As concerns this clone: No antigen is known for it.

The CDR3 runs 14 residues. Looked up from germline, CDR1 is LNHDA and CDR2 is SQIVND (reference sequence). The V end was cut by 5 bases, the J end by 0 bases, with 10 bases between. Sequencing used immunoSEQ multiplex PCR; TCRdb keeps in-frame clones, though not all of them. The sample has approximately 140,000 clones; around 90% are singletons. V usage is TRBV19 and J usage is TRBJ1-1; D unclear. This clonotype was sampled from an adult who received the AZD1222 COVID-19 vaccine. The sample here was peripheral blood, taken 28 days after the second AZD1222 dose. In DNA, the CDR3 is TGTGCCAGTAGTCACGGCATCATGAACACTGAAGCTTTCTTT. Amino acid sequence: CASSHGIMNTEAFF.